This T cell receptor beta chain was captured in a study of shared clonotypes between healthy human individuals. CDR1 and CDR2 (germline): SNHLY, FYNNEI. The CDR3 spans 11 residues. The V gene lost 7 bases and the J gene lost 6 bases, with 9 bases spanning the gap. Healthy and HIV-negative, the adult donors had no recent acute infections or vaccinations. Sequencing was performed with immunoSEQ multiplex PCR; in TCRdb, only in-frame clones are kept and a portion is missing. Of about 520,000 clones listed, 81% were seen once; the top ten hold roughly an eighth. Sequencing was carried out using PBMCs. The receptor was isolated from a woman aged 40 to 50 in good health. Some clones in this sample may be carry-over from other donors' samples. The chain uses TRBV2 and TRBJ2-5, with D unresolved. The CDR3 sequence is CASTEVKTQYF. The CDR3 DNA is TGTGCCAGCACTGAGGTAAAGACCCAGTACTTC.